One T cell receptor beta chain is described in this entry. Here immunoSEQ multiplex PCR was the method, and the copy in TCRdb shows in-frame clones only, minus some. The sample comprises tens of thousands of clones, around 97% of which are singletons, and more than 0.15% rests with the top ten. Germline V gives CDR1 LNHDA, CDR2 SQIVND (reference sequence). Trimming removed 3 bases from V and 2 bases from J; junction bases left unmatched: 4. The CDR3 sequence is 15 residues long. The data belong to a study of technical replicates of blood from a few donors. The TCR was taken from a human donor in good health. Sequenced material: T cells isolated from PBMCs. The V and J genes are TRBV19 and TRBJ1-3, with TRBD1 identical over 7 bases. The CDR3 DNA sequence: TGTGCCAGTAGTATGACGACAGGGACTGGAAACACCATATATTTT. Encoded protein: CASSMTTGTGNTIYF.